These 11 T cell receptor beta chains were all obtained from the same sample, sequenced in a study of T cells after yellow fever vaccination (dated by TCRdb to between 2019 and 2020). To prepare the library, 5' RACE was applied. The sequencing machine was an Illumina HiSeq 2500. Using fastp at Q25 and MiXCR, TCRdb reprocessed the public reads and kept productive beta chains. Each entry merges the rows of one CDR3 protein and shows their most common DNA and genes. The sample includes about 340,000 distinct CDR3 sequences, with 8.7% observed a single time. Jointly, the top ten make up around 17% of the sample. This specimen's treatment or condition label, per the study, means: live attenuated yellow fever vaccine strain. Material: PBMCs, obtained on the day of the first yellow fever vaccination. The receptors come from a man aged 18 to 30 who received the YFV17D yellow fever vaccine.

V gene TRBV7-9 combines with J gene TRBJ1-1; D uncertain. Looked up from germline, CDR1 is SEHNR and CDR2 is FQNEAQ (reference sequence). The CDR3 is made up of 13 amino acids. V was trimmed by 5 bases and J by 5 bases, leaving 12 bases between them. The DNA of the CDR3 is TGTGCCAGCAGCGTTAGAACCGGGACTGAAGCTTTCTTT. Translation gives CASSVRTGTEAFF.

The V and J genes are TRBV4-2 and TRBJ2-7; either TRBD1 or TRBD2 may fit D (5 bases each). Trimming removed 1 base from V and 2 bases from J, with 12 bases in between. This CDR3 spans 15 amino acids. CDR1 is LGHNA and CDR2 is YNFKEQ in the germline V gene. The CDR3 region has the DNA TGTGCCAGCAGCCAAGGGGGGACGGAGGCCTACGAGCAGTACTTC. Protein sequence: CASSQGGTEAYEQYF.

Only a few counts were recorded for this clonotype. For the CDR3, the DNA is TGTGCCAGCAGCTGGGGGACTAGCGCAGATACGCAGTATTTT. It encodes CASSWGTSADTQYF. The V call is TRBV9, the J call TRBJ2-3; 10 nucleotides agree with TRBD2. Per germline, CDR1 SGDLS and CDR2 YYNGEE. V dropped 4 bases and J dropped 4; count of bases not matched to a gene: 3. The CDR3 runs to 14 residues.

This clonotype came up a few times. V and J are TRBV6-5 and TRBJ1-1; 8 positions match TRBD1. The CDR3 has 16 amino acids. The junction had 5 bases not matched to a gene; V was cut back by 2 bases and J by 0 bases. Germline V gene lookup returns CDR1 MNHEY and CDR2 SVGAGI. The CDR3 region is CASSYLRQGMNTEAFF. CDR3 DNA sequence: TGTGCCAGCAGTTACCTCCGACAGGGGATGAACACTGAAGCTTTCTTT.

This clonotype has a handful of counts. The chain is built from TRBV20-1 and TRBJ2-2; 9 bases are shared with TRBD2. With 1 base clipped from V and 0 bases from J, the junction kept 0 bases outside the gene matches. The CDR3 length is 15 residues. CDR1 and CDR2 (germline): DFQATT, SNEGSKA (reference sequence). Here the CDR3 reads CSARASGANTGELFF. The CDR3, as DNA: TGCAGTGCTAGAGCTAGCGGGGCGAACACCGGGGAGCTGTTTTTT.

The rearrangement links TRBV15 to TRBJ1-5; 10 nucleotides agree with TRBD1. CDR3 length: 15 amino acids. V shed 1 base and J 5 bases; nucleotides not matched to a gene: 2. The germline gives CDR1 LNHNV, CDR2 YYDKDF (reference sequence). The CDR3 nucleotides are TGTGCCACCAGCAGAGCCGGGACAGGGGATCAGCCCCAGCATTTT. This gives the protein CATSRAGTGDQPQHF.

This clonotype has a handful of counts. The chain joins TRBV3-1 to TRBJ1-1; perhaps TRBD1 as D (6 bases). The V and J ends lost 3 bases and 1 base respectively, with 9 bases between them. The CDR3 contains 14 residues. The V gene's germline CDR1 is LGHDT and CDR2 YNNKEL (reference sequence). CDR3 protein: CASSHGQQNTEAFF. CDR3 sequence (DNA): TGTGCCAGCAGCCATGGACAGCAGAACACTGAAGCTTTCTTT.

CDR3 bases: TGTGCCATCGGTGGAGGACCAGATACAGGTGCTGAAGCTTTCTTT. Translation: CAIGGGPDTGAEAFF. V is TRBV10-3 and J is TRBJ1-1; D perhaps matches TRBD1 (5 bases). The CDR3 runs 15 residues. The V gene lost 8 bases and the J gene lost 6 bases, with 22 bases spanning the gap. Germline V gene data show CDR1 as ENHRY and CDR2 as SYGVKD.

This clonotype appeared a few times. This chain uses TRBV14 with TRBJ2-5; tentative D call: TRBD2 (6 bases). This CDR3 spans 15 amino acids. V lost 4 bases and J lost 4, with 16 bases in between. Per germline, CDR1 SGHDN and CDR2 FVKESK. CDR3 nucleotides: TGTGCCAGCAGCCGGAGCGGGTCCAGGTTAGAGACCCAGTACTTC. This translates into CASSRSGSRLETQYF.

This chain connects TRBV2 to TRBJ2-1; 9 bases line up with TRBD2. Germline CDR1 SNHLY, CDR2 FYNNEI. V shed 2 bases, J shed 8 bases, and the junction held 7 bases outside the gene matches. The CDR3 contains 15 residues. The CDR3 loop reads CASSEWTSVEDEQFF. DNA for the CDR3: TGTGCCAGCAGTGAATGGACTAGCGTGGAGGATGAGCAGTTCTTC.

The genes are TRBV7-8 and TRBJ2-1; D not resolved. Trimming removed 3 bases from V and 0 bases from J, with 15 bases in between. Germline CDR1 reads SGHVS; CDR2 reads FQNEAQ. This CDR3 spans 17 amino acids. The CDR3 is CASSLSARYSSYNEQFF. For the CDR3, the DNA is TGTGCCAGCAGCTTGTCCGCTCGTTACTCCTCCTACAATGAGCAGTTCTTC.